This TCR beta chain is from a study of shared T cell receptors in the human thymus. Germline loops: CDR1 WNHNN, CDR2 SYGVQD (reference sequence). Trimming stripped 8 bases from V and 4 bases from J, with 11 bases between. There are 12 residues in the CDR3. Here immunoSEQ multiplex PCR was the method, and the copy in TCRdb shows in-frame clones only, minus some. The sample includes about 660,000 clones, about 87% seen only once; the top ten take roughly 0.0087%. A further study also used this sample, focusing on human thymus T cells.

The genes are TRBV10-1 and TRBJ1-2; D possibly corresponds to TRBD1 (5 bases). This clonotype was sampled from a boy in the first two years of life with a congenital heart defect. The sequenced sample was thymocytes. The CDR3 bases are TGCGCCAGCGGGGCCGGTGGCTATGGCTACACCTTC. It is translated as CASGAGGYGYTF.